Below, 25 T cell receptor beta chains from the same sample are listed, as sequenced in a study of T cell changes during pregnancy in multiple sclerosis. Some clones are missing from TCRdb's copy, which holds only in-frame ones; the method was immunoSEQ multiplex PCR. The profile covers just under 65,000 clones, with around 96% appearing a single time and approximately 2.5% taken by the ten largest. The input for sequencing was CD8+ T cells from peripheral blood mononuclear cells, taken after pregnancy. The receptor set was obtained from a female donor with multiple sclerosis, enrolled in a pregnancy study.

The chain joins TRBV28 to TRBJ2-7, with 7 bases lining up with TRBD1. Germline V gene data show CDR1 as MDHEN and CDR2 as SYDVKM. Losses at the gene ends were 4 bases for V and 0 bases for J; bases not matched to a gene: 6. CDR3 length: 15 residues. CDR3 region: CASSSSGTVSYEQYF. CDR3 DNA: TGTGCCAGCAGTTCCTCCGGGACAGTCTCCTACGAGCAGTACTTC.

V usage is TRBV6-1 and J usage is TRBJ1-1, with 7 bases matching TRBD1. Germline V gene sequence: CDR1 MNHNS, CDR2 SASEGT. V lost 7 bases and J lost 5; bases outside the gene matches: 10. This CDR3 region has 14 residues. Written as DNA, the CDR3 is TGTGCCAGCAACTTCCTGACAGGGAATACTGAAGCTTTCTTT. It encodes CASNFLTGNTEAFF.

This clone was detected a few times. The chain recombines TRBV7-8 with TRBJ2-7, with D possibly being TRBD2 (5 bases). CDR1 and CDR2 from the germline V gene are SGHVS and FQNEAQ. V dropped 4 bases and J dropped 2 bases, with 9 bases sitting between them. This CDR3 has 13 residues. The CDR3 bases are TGTGCCAGCAGCTCCGACGGGGCCTACGAGCAGTACTTC. Residues: CASSSDGAYEQYF.

This rearrangement joins TRBV14 to TRBJ2-5; unclear D gene. Germline V CDR1 and CDR2: SGHDN, FVKESK. The CDR3 runs to 14 residues. Trimming pared 1 base from V and 5 bases from J, leaving 11 bases between. CDR3 loop: CASSQAGFRETQYF. DNA for the CDR3: TGTGCCAGCAGCCAAGCAGGTTTCCGGGAGACCCAGTACTTC.

This clone has only one observation. The rearrangement links TRBV7-3 to TRBJ2-3; D is possibly TRBD2 (7 bases). Germline-derived CDR1 and CDR2 are SGHTA and FQGTGA. V lost 3 bases, J lost 5 bases, and 12 bases lay in between. CDR3 length: 14 amino acids. CDR3 DNA: TGTGCCAGCAGCTTGGTAGGGGGGGGAGATACGCAGTATTTT. This translates into CASSLVGGGDTQYF.

The rearrangement joins TRBV27 to TRBJ2-1; 7 bases map to TRBD1. With 4 bases clipped from V and 0 bases from J, the junction kept 6 bases outside the gene matches. The CDR3 is 16 residues long. Germline-derived CDR1 and CDR2 are MNHEY and SMNVEV (reference sequence). The CDR3 region has the DNA TGTGCCAGCAGTTCACATCACAGGGGCTCCTACAATGAGCAGTTCTTC. It translates to CASSSHHRGSYNEQFF.

This clone has only a few counts. This sequence joins TRBV6-6 and TRBJ1-3; tentatively, D is TRBD1 (5 bases). CDR1 is MNHNY and CDR2 is SVGAGI in the germline V gene (reference sequence). V gave up 4 bases and J gave up 5 bases, with 6 bases separating them. This CDR3 is 12 amino acids long. The CDR3 loop is CASSLDRNTIYF. The DNA for the CDR3 is TGTGCCAGCAGTTTGGACAGAAACACCATATATTTT.

The chain uses TRBV5-1 and TRBJ2-7, with TRBD1 identical over 9 bases. J gave up 5 bases and V 7 bases, and 4 bases lay outside the gene matches. CDR1 is SGHRS, CDR2 YFSETQ, per germline. This CDR3 spans 12 amino acids. As DNA, the CDR3 is TGCGCCAGCCGCCGGACAGGGGACGAGCAGTACTTC. It yields the protein CASRRTGDEQYF.

V gene TRBV7-8 combines with J gene TRBJ2-3, with TRBD1 as a possible D gene (5 bases). The CDR3 is made up of 15 amino acids. Trimming shortened V by 1 base and J by 4 bases, and 12 bases separated the two germline ends. CDR1 and CDR2 from the germline V gene are SGHVS and FQNEAQ. The CDR3 loop reads CASSLEATTADTQYF. The CDR3 nucleotides are TGTGCCAGCAGCTTAGAGGCGACGACAGCAGATACGCAGTATTTT.

This clone has a single count. This rearrangement joins TRBV28 to TRBJ1-2; 8 bases map to TRBD1. Trimming cost V 5 bases and J 5 bases; bases outside gene matches: 13. This CDR3 has 16 amino acids. CDR1 and CDR2 from the germline V gene are MDHEN and SYDVKM. The CDR3 loop reads CASSTRDRRSIYGYTF. CDR3 coding DNA: TGTGCCAGCAGTACCCGGGACAGGCGGTCCATTTATGGCTACACCTTC.

The rearrangement uses TRBV7-6 and TRBJ2-7; 9 bases map to TRBD1. The germline V gene encodes CDR1 SGHVS and CDR2 FNYEAQ. The V and J ends lost 2 bases and 7 bases, in that order; junction bases with no gene match: 12. There are 16 residues in the CDR3. The CDR3 region has the DNA TGTGCCAGCAGCTTATCGTACAGGGGGCGCTTCGGTGAGCAGTACTTC. It encodes CASSLSYRGRFGEQYF.

The chain couples TRBV27 to TRBJ2-7, with D unresolved. Trimming removed 0 bases at V and 2 bases at J, with 5 bases between. The CDR3 has 13 amino acids. From germline, CDR1 is MNHEY and CDR2 SMNVEV (reference sequence). The CDR3 nucleotides read TGTGCCAGCAGTTTATCCCGGGCCTACGAGCAGTACTTC. This encodes CASSLSRAYEQYF.

The chain has TRBV28 and TRBJ1-4; D call uncertain. Germline CDR1 reads MDHEN; CDR2 reads SYDVKM. This CDR3 region has 12 residues. Trimming left V 2 bases short and J 8 bases short, with 6 bases between. In DNA form, the CDR3 reads TGTGCCAGCAGTTTACCGTTGGAAAAACTGTTTTTT. Translation gives CASSLPLEKLFF.

In this sample, this clone turned up once. The chain has TRBV19 and TRBJ1-5; D might be TRBD1 (6 bases). V was pared by 3 bases and J by 2 bases, with 11 bases between. The germline CDR1 and CDR2 sequences are LNHDA and SQIVND (reference sequence). CDR3 length equals 15 residues. The CDR3 protein is CASSMWNRGNQPQHF. CDR3 DNA sequence: TGTGCCAGTAGTATGTGGAACAGGGGCAATCAGCCCCAGCATTTT.

The chain has TRBV18 and TRBJ1-5, with a tentative D call TRBD1 (5 bases). Germline loops: CDR1 KGHSH, CDR2 LQKENI. V lost 8 bases, J lost 7 bases, and 18 bases lay in between. The CDR3 has 14 amino acids. CDR3 loop: CASSVRGGFQPQHF. The CDR3 bases are TGTGCCAGCAGCGTCCGGGGGGGATTCCAGCCCCAGCATTTT.

The rearrangement joins TRBV6-5 to TRBJ2-7; 8 nucleotides agree with TRBD2. With V trimmed by 6 bases and J by 0 bases, 7 bases remained unmatched. The CDR3 length is 15 residues. Germline V CDR1 and CDR2: MNHEY, SVGAGI. The CDR3 loop reads CASRPGLASSYEQYF. The DNA for the CDR3 is TGTGCCAGCAGGCCAGGACTAGCCAGCTCCTACGAGCAGTACTTC.

This chain joins TRBV19 and TRBJ1-2; D not resolved. Germline CDR1 LNHDA, CDR2 SQIVND (reference sequence). The CDR3 consists of 14 residues. V was cut by 3 bases and J by 0 bases, with 8 bases left in between. The CDR3 bases are TGTGCCAGTAGTATTTACAGTGCTAACTATGGCTACACCTTC. The encoded protein is CASSIYSANYGYTF.

The V call is TRBV27, the J call TRBJ1-5, with a weak D call TRBD1 (5 bases). Trimming took off 7 bases at V and 3 bases at J, with 10 bases between the two ends. The CDR3 runs 13 residues. Germline loops: CDR1 MNHEY, CDR2 SMNVEV (reference sequence). CDR3 sequence reads: CASMQGLNQPQHF. CDR3 in DNA: TGTGCCAGCATGCAGGGACTCAATCAGCCCCAGCATTTT.

J is TRBJ2-4 and V is TRBV4-3; 7 positions agree with TRBD1. The germline gives CDR1 LGHNA, CDR2 YSLEER. V trimming: 0 bases; J trimming: 8 bases; junction bases outside the gene matches: 7. The CDR3 is 15 amino acids. CDR3 sequence: CASSQDRGGRDIQYF. As DNA, the CDR3 is TGCGCCAGCAGCCAAGATCGAGGGGGCAGAGACATTCAGTACTTC.

The genes are TRBV7-2 and TRBJ2-2; 9 nucleotides match TRBD1. V shed 5 bases, J shed 6 bases, and the junction held 7 bases outside the gene matches. CDR1 SGHTA and CDR2 FQGNSA come from the germline V gene. The CDR3 runs 15 residues. The CDR3 DNA is TGTGCCAGCAGCCGCGACAGGGGGTCCCCCGGGGAGCTGTTTTTT. It yields the protein CASSRDRGSPGELFF. Full variable domain (remainder filled in from reference TRBV7-2 and TRBJ2-2): GAGVSQSPSNKVTEKGKDVELRCDPISGHTALYWYRQSLGQGLEFLIYFQGNSAPDKSGLPSDRFSAERTGGSVSTLTIQRTQQEDSAVYLCASSRDRGSPGELFFGEGSRLTVL.

The chain uses TRBV7-2 and TRBJ2-2; D not certain. This CDR3 contains 15 residues. The germline gives CDR1 SGHTA, CDR2 FQGNSA. V was shortened by 1 base and J by 5 bases, with 11 bases between the two germline ends. The chain's CDR3 is CASSLGASTTGELFF. CDR3 DNA sequence: TGTGCCAGCAGCTTAGGAGCGAGCACGACCGGGGAGCTGTTTTTT. The full variable domain, with the rest looked up from reference TRBV7-2 and TRBJ2-2, is GAGVSQSPSNKVTEKGKDVELRCDPISGHTALYWYRQSLGQGLEFLIYFQGNSAPDKSGLPSDRFSAERTGGSVSTLTIQRTQQEDSAVYLCASSLGASTTGELFFGEGSRLTVL.

CDR3 sequence: CAISDPDRGETQYF. The DNA of the CDR3 is TGTGCCATCAGTGACCCGGACAGGGGAGAGACCCAGTACTTC. The rearrangement links TRBV10-3 to TRBJ2-5, with 9 bases that match TRBD1. Germline CDR1 reads ENHRY; CDR2 reads SYGVKD. V shed 3 bases and J 4 bases; nucleotides not matched to a gene: 3. CDR3 length: 14 residues.

The CDR3 bases are TGTGCCAGCAGTGATGGAGAAGCCTACGAGCAGTACTTC. Its translation: CASSDGEAYEQYF. The rearrangement uses TRBV6-1 and TRBJ2-7; no clear D gene. Trimming removed 3 bases at V and 2 bases at J, with 8 bases between. Germline values: CDR1 MNHNS, CDR2 SASEGT. The CDR3 covers 13 residues.

The V and J genes are TRBV5-6 and TRBJ2-7; TRBD2 is a possible D gene (6 bases). CDR1 SGHDT and CDR2 YYEEEE come from the germline V gene. Trimming pared 3 bases from V and 3 bases from J, leaving 13 bases between. The CDR3 has 14 amino acids. Here the CDR3 reads CASSSGLQRYEQYF. DNA of the CDR3: TGTGCCAGCAGCTCGGGACTCCAACGCTACGAGCAGTACTTC.

The V and J genes are TRBV5-5 and TRBJ1-4; TRBD1 is a possible D gene (5 bases). There are 15 residues in the CDR3. Looked up from germline, CDR1 is SGHKS and CDR2 is YYEKEE (reference sequence). The V end lost 0 bases, the J end lost 1 base, and 7 bases lay between the germline ends. The CDR3 DNA is TGTGCCAGCAGCTTGGTTCAGGGAACTAATGAAAAACTGTTTTTT. As protein: CASSLVQGTNEKLFF.